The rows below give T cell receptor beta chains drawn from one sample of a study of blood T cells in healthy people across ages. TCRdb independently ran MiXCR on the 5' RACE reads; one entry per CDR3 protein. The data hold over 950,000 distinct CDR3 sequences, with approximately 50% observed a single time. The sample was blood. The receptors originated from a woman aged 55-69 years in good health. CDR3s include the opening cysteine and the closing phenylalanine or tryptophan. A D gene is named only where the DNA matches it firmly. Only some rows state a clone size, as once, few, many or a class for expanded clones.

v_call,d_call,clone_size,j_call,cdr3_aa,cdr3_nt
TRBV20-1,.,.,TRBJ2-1,CSARQSVTGYNEQFF,TGCAGTGCTAGACAGAGTGTGACGGGGTACAATGAGCAGTTCTTC
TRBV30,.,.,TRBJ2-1,CAWSRGSNEQFF,TGTGCCTGGAGTCGGGGGTCTAATGAGCAGTTCTTC
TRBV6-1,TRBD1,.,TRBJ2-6,CASSQSPRGRGANVLTF,TGTGCCAGCAGCCAAAGCCCCAGGGGGCGAGGGGCCAACGTCCTGACTTTC
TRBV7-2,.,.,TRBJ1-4,CASSFRGTVTDEKLFF,TGTGCCAGCAGCTTTCGGGGGACGGTGACTGATGAAAAACTGTTTTTT
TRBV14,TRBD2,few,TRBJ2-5,CASSPRTRQETQYF,TGTGCCAGCAGCCCCAGGACTAGGCAAGAGACCCAGTACTTC
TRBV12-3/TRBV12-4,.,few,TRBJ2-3,CASSLAGAARTDTQYF,TGTGCCAGCAGTTTAGCAGGGGCCGCACGCACAGATACGCAGTATTTT
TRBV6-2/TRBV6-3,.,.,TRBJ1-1,CASNTVLNTEAFF,TGTGCCAGCAACACAGTGCTGAACACTGAAGCTTTCTTT
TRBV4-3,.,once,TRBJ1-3,CASSQDPGAGGNTIYF,TGCGCCAGCAGCCAAGATCCGGGGGCTGGAGGAAACACCATATATTTT
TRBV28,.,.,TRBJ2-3,CASSVPGHHFTDTQYF,TGTGCCAGCAGTGTACCGGGACACCACTTCACAGATACGCAGTATTTT
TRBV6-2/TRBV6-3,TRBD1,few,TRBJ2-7,CASSLTRTGYYDEQYF,TGTGCCAGCAGTTTAACCCGGACAGGGTACTATGACGAGCAGTACTTC
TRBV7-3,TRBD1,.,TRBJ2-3,CASSSNRGDDTDTQYF,TGTGCCAGCAGCTCGAACAGGGGGGACGACACAGATACGCAGTATTTT
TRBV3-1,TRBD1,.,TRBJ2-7,CASSPTGERKSYEQYF,TGTGCCAGCAGCCCTACAGGGGAAAGGAAGTCCTACGAGCAGTACTTC
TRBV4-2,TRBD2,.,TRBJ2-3,CASSQKGTSGSTDTQYF,TGTGCCAGCAGCCAGAAAGGGACTAGCGGGAGCACAGATACGCAGTATTTT
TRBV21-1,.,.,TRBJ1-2,CASSKYTGTDYGYTF,TGTGCCAGCAGCAAATACACCGGGACAGACTATGGCTACACCTTC
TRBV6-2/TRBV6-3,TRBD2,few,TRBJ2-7,CASTPTSGSSYEQYF,TGTGCCAGCACCCCGACTAGCGGGAGTTCCTACGAGCAGTACTTC
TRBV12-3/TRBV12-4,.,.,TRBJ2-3,CASSFVAERGDTQYF,TGTGCCAGCAGTTTTGTAGCGGAGAGGGGAGATACGCAGTATTTT
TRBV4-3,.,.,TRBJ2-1,CASSQHYTEQFF,TGCGCCAGCAGCCAACACTACACTGAGCAGTTCTTC
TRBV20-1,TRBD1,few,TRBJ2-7,CSARDKGARIYEQYF,TGCAGTGCTAGAGATAAGGGGGCGCGTATCTACGAGCAGTACTTC
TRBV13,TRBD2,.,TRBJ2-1,CASSFLLAGGTYNEQFF,TGTGCCAGCAGCTTCTTACTAGCGGGAGGGACCTACAATGAGCAGTTCTTC
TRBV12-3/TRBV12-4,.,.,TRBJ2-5,CASSFRLGAETQYF,TGTGCCAGCAGTTTTCGGCTGGGGGCGGAGACCCAGTACTTC
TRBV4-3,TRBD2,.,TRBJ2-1,CASSQDLLAGGNEQFF,TGCGCCAGCAGCCAAGATCTCCTAGCGGGAGGCAATGAGCAGTTCTTC
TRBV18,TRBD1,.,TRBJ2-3,CASSPMTGGLTDTQYF,TGTGCCAGCTCACCAATGACAGGGGGCCTCACAGATACGCAGTATTTT
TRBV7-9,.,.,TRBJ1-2,CASSQNTGSYGYTF,TGTGCCAGCAGCCAAAATACAGGGTCCTATGGCTACACCTTC
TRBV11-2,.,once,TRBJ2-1,CASSRGRTQLSYNEQFF,TGTGCCAGCAGCCGGGGCAGGACGCAATTATCCTACAATGAGCAGTTCTTC
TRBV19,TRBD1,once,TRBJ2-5,CATSAGGAGTQYF,TGTGCTACTTCTGCAGGGGGCGCGGGGACCCAGTACTTC
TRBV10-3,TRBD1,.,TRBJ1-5,CAIRDRGFSFPTYTYSNQPQHF,TGTGCCATTCGGGACAGGGGGTTCTCCTTCCCAACTTATACTTATAGCAATCAGCCCCAGCATTTT
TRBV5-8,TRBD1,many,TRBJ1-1,CASSFSIQGDQNTEAFF,TGTGCCAGCAGCTTCTCCATACAGGGGGACCAGAACACTGAAGCTTTCTTT
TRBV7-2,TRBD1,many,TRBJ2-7,CASRTGGTYEQYF,TGTGCCAGCAGGACAGGGGGCACCTACGAGCAGTACTTC
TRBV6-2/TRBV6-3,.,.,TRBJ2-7,CASHSGSYNEQYF,TGTGCCAGTCATAGCGGCTCCTACAATGAGCAGTACTTC
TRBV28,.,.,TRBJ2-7,CASSLHQGLGGEQYF,TGTGCCAGCAGTTTGCATCAGGGGCTTGGGGGCGAGCAGTACTTC
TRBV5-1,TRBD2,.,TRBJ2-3,CASSLPTSGSTDTQYF,TGCGCCAGCAGCCTCCCGACTAGCGGGAGTACAGATACGCAGTATTTT
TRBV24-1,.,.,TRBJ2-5,CATSVAGKETQYF,TGTGCCACCAGTGTTGCAGGCAAAGAGACCCAGTACTTC
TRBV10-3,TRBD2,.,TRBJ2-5,CATKAGDRGETQYF,TGTGCCACAAAAGCGGGGGACCGGGGAGAGACCCAGTACTTC
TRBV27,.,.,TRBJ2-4,CASSPNMGQWYF,TGTGCCAGCAGTCCAAATATGGGCCAATGGTACTTC
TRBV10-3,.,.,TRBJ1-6,CAISESNGDNSPLHF,TGTGCCATCAGTGAGTCGAACGGAGATAATTCACCCCTCCACTTT
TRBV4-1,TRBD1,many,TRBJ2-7,CASSKGQTYEQYF,TGCGCCAGCAGCAAGGGACAGACTTACGAGCAGTACTTC
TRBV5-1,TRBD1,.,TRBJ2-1,CASSFGGTGHYNEQFF,TGCGCCAGCAGCTTCGGCGGGACAGGCCATTACAATGAGCAGTTCTTC
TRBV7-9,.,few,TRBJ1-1,CASSLKGAKGEAFF,TGTGCCAGCAGCTTAAAAGGGGCAAAGGGTGAAGCTTTCTTT
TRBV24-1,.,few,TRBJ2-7,CATATFYRPYEQYF,TGTGCCACCGCTACCTTTTACCGTCCCTACGAGCAGTACTTC
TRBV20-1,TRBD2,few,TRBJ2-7,CSASGRELGEQYF,TGCAGTGCTTCCGGGCGGGAGCTCGGCGAGCAGTACTTC
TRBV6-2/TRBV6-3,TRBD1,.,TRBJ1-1,CASSYSRTGASTEAFF,TGTGCCAGCAGTTACTCTCGGACAGGGGCGAGCACTGAAGCTTTCTTT
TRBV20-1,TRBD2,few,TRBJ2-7,CSASRAGGVPPYEQYF,TGCAGTGCTAGTCGGGCGGGAGGGGTCCCCCCCTACGAGCAGTACTTC
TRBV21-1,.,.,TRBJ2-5,CASSRGGRSGKGMKQYF,TGTGCCAGCAGCAGGGGGGGACGTAGCGGGAAGGGGATGAAGCAGTACTTC
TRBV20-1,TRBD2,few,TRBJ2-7,CSGHPGLAGGGEQYF,TGCAGTGGTCACCCAGGACTAGCGGGAGGGGGTGAGCAGTACTTC
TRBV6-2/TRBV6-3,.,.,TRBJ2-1,CASSYPPYAQFF,TGTGCCAGCAGTTACCCACCCTATGCACAGTTCTTC
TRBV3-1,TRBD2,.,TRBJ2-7,CASSRSGNQGEQYF,TGTGCCAGCAGCCGAAGCGGGAACCAGGGTGAGCAGTACTTC
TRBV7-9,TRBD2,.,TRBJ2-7,CASTEGLGGRAYEQYF,TGTGCCAGCACCGAAGGACTTGGCGGGAGGGCCTACGAGCAGTACTTC
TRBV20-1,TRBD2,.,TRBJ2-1,CSASTWVAGTYNEQFF,TGCAGTGCTAGTACGTGGGTAGCGGGAACCTACAATGAGCAGTTCTTC
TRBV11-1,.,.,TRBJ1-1,CASSLVFQAREAFF,TGTGCCAGCAGCTTAGTTTTCCAGGCCCGTGAAGCTTTCTTT
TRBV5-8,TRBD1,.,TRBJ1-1,CASLTGGFTEAFF,TGTGCCAGCCTGACAGGGGGGTTCACTGAAGCTTTCTTT
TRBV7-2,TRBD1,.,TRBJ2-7,CASSPGQGRSYNEQYF,TGTGCCAGCAGTCCTGGACAGGGCAGGTCCTACAATGAGCAGTACTTC
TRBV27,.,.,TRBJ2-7,CASSLPGREQYF,TGTGCCAGCAGTTTGCCAGGGAGGGAGCAGTACTTC
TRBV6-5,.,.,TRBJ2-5,CASSHGESEAQYF,TGTGCCAGCAGCCACGGAGAGTCGGAGGCCCAGTACTTC
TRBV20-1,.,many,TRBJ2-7,CSARFDSYEQYF,TGCAGTGCTAGGTTCGACTCCTACGAGCAGTACTTC